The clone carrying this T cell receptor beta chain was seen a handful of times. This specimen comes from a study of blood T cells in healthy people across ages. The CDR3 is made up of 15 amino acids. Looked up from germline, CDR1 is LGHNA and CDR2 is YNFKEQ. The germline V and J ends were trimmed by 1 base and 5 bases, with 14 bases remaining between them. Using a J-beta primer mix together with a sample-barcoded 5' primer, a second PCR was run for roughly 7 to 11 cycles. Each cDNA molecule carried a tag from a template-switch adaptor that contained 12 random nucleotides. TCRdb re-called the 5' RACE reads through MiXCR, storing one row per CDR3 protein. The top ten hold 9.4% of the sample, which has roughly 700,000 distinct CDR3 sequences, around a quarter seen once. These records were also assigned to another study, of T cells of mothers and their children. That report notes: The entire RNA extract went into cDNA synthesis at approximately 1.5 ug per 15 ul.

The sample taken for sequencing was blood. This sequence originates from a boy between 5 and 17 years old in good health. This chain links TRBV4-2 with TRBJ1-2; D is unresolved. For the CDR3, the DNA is TGTGCCAGCAGCCAAGCGCAGGAGGCTGGTTATGGCTACACCTTC. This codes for CASSQAQEAGYGYTF.